This passage covers 3 T cell receptor beta chains from one sample sequenced in a study of preoperative IRX-2 immunotherapy in early breast cancer. Sequencing was performed with immunoSEQ multiplex PCR; in TCRdb, only in-frame clones are kept and a portion is missing. The data hold around 25,000 clones, with more than 65% observed a single time. Treatment here: preoperative locoregional IRX-2 cytokine immunotherapy. Sequenced here: lymph node tissue, sampled before IRX-2 immunotherapy. The receptors were gathered from a human donor with breast cancer.

This clone was counted a single time. Here the CDR3 DNA reads TGTGCCAGCACGCAGCAGGGGAGGGAGACCCAGTACTTC. It translates to CASTQQGRETQYF. This chain connects TRBV7-1 to TRBJ2-5; the D call may be TRBD1 or TRBD2 (6 bases each). Being an ORF, TRBV7-1 has a function that is uncertain. The V end lost 7 bases, the J end lost 5 bases, and 14 bases lay between the germline ends. The CDR3 extends over 13 amino acids.

The chain combines TRBV6-8 with TRBJ2-1, with TRBD2 matching 15 bases. CDR3 length: 17 residues. Germline V gives CDR1 MNHGY, CDR2 SAAAGT. Trimming at V came to 0 bases and at J to 7 bases, leaving 4 bases not matched to a gene. In DNA form, the CDR3 reads TGTGCCAGCAGTTACTCGAGGACTAGCGGGGGGGCGAATGAGCAGTTCTTC. Translated, it gives CASSYSRTSGGANEQFF.

This clone has just one count. The chain combines TRBV15 with TRBJ1-4; tentative D call: TRBD1 (5 bases). The CDR3 extends over 15 amino acids. V lost 0 bases and J lost 8, with 13 bases in between. The germline V gene has CDR1 LNHNV and CDR2 YYDKDF (reference sequence). DNA for the CDR3: TGTGCCACCAGCAGAGATACAGAGGGGAAGGAAAAACTGTTTTTT. Its protein product is CATSRDTEGKEKLFF.